These 32 T cell receptor beta chains were sequenced from one sample in a study of blood T cell repertoires in COVID-19. Assay: immunoSEQ multiplex PCR; the TCRdb copy retains only in-frame clones and omits some. The sample holds roughly 250,000 clones, 85% to 90% seen once. Material: PBMCs or T cells enriched from blood (not recorded which). These receptors were taken from a man aged 40-49 years who had recovered from COVID-19.

The chain couples TRBV11-2 to TRBJ2-5; TRBD2 matches 7 bases. CDR1 and CDR2 (germline): SGHAT, FQNNGV. This CDR3 region has 17 residues. J lost 5 bases, V lost 5 bases, and 17 bases had no gene match. This CDR3 reads CASSPRPGLPDAETQYF. The DNA for the CDR3 is TGTGCCAGCAGCCCGAGACCGGGACTACCGGACGCGGAGACCCAGTACTTC.

This chain uses TRBV3-1 (or the pseudogene TRBV3-2) with TRBJ2-7; 7 nucleotides agree with TRBD1. V was clipped by 0 bases and J by 3 bases; unmatched bases: 5. Per the germline V gene, CDR1 is LGHDT and CDR2 is YNNKEL (reference sequence). The CDR3 is 15 residues long. The CDR3 loop is CASSQDEGQSYEQYF. The CDR3 DNA follows: TGTGCCAGCAGCCAAGATGAGGGACAGAGCTACGAGCAGTACTTC.

The chain uses TRBV9 and TRBJ1-1; unclear D gene. The V gene's germline CDR1 is SGDLS and CDR2 YYNGEE. The CDR3 runs to 14 residues. Trimming removed 5 bases from V and 4 bases from J, with 15 bases in between. The DNA of the CDR3 is TGTGCCAGCAGTCCTGAGGGCAGGTCCACTGAAGCTTTCTTT. Translation gives CASSPEGRSTEAFF.

A few counts support this clone. The chain uses TRBV7-3 and TRBJ2-3; TRBD1 is a possible D gene (8 bases). Germline lookup yields CDR1 SGHTA and CDR2 FQGTGA. The CDR3 consists of 15 residues. The ends were cut back, 1 base at V and 4 bases at J, with 12 bases in the middle. In DNA form, the CDR3 reads TGTGCCAGCAGCTTAAACAGGGGGGGTCCAGATACGCAGTATTTT. Its translation is CASSLNRGGPDTQYF. The whole variable domain, filled in from reference TRBV7-3 and TRBJ2-3, reads GAGVSQTPSNKVTEKGKYVELRCDPISGHTALYWYRQSLGQGPEFLIYFQGTGAADDSGLPNDRFFAVRPEGSVSTLKIQRTERGDSAVYLCASSLNRGGPDTQYFGPGTRLTVL.

V usage is TRBV14 and J usage is TRBJ2-6; a weak D match, TRBD2 (5 bases). Deletions cut 3 bases from V and 1 base from J, with 10 bases between. This CDR3 contains 16 residues. Germline CDR1 and CDR2: SGHDN and FVKESK. The CDR3 DNA is TGTGCCAGCAGCCACGTTAGGGAGTCTGGGGCCAACGTCCTGACTTTC. This translates into CASSHVRESGANVLTF. Full variable domain (remainder filled in from reference TRBV14 and TRBJ2-6): EAGVTQFPSHSVIEKGQTVTLRCDPISGHDNLYWYRRVMGKEIKFLLHFVKESKQDESGMPNNRFLAERTGGTYSTLKVQPAELEDSGVYFCASSHVRESGANVLTFGAGSRLTVL.

The chain joins TRBV28 to TRBJ1-4; possible D gene TRBD1, 6 bases. The CDR3 is 13 residues long. CDR1 is MDHEN and CDR2 is SYDVKM in the germline V gene. Deletions cut 10 bases from V and 6 bases from J, with 15 bases between. Here the CDR3 reads CATCEGGDEKLFF. In nucleotides, the CDR3 is TGTGCCACATGTGAGGGGGGGGATGAAAAACTGTTTTTT.

The chain employs TRBV14 and TRBJ2-1; 14 bases are a match to TRBD2. This CDR3 has 18 residues. Germline V gene sequence: CDR1 SGHDN, CDR2 FVKESK. V lost 3 bases, J lost 4 bases, and 8 bases stayed unmatched. CDR3 bases: TGTGCCAGCAGCCAGCCCAGACTAGCGGGGGGGAAATACAATGAGCAGTTCTTC. Protein sequence: CASSQPRLAGGKYNEQFF.

This sequence joins TRBV2 and TRBJ2-3; 7 bases are shared with TRBD1. The CDR3 totals 18 residues. Germline assignment: CDR1 SNHLY and CDR2 FYNNEI. V was clipped by 1 base and J by 1 base; unmatched bases: 11. The CDR3 reads CASSEDRGSSAGTDTQYF. CDR3 nucleotide sequence: TGTGCCAGCAGTGAAGACAGGGGAAGTTCAGCTGGCACAGATACGCAGTATTTT.

The V and J genes are TRBV3-1 (or the pseudogene TRBV3-2) and TRBJ2-7, with TRBD1 matching over 8 bases. The CDR3 is made up of 17 amino acids. The germline gives CDR1 LGHDT, CDR2 YNNKEL (reference sequence). After removal of 1 base from V and 2 bases from J, the junction contained 10 bases not matched to a gene. The CDR3 DNA follows: TGTGCCAGCAGCCAAGGATTCACCTTGGACAGGGCCTACGAGCAGTACTTC. It translates to CASSQGFTLDRAYEQYF.

The rearrangement links TRBV7-2 to TRBJ2-6; D is uncertain. CDR1 is SGHTA, CDR2 FQGNSA, per germline. The CDR3 runs 16 residues. With 3 bases removed from V and 2 bases from J, the gap between germline ends came to 11 bases. The CDR3 bases are TGTGCCAGCAGCTTTACAGACCTTACTGGGGCCAACGTCCTGACTTTC. This codes for CASSFTDLTGANVLTF. Full variable domain (rest looked up from reference TRBV7-2 and TRBJ2-6): GAGVSQSPSNKVTEKGKDVELRCDPISGHTALYWYRQSLGQGLEFLIYFQGNSAPDKSGLPSDRFSAERTGGSVSTLTIQRTQQEDSAVYLCASSFTDLTGANVLTFGAGSRLTVL.

The chain couples TRBV7-9 to TRBJ1-1; the match to TRBD1 covers 8 bases. CDR1 is SEHNR, CDR2 FQNEAQ, per germline (reference sequence). The CDR3 consists of 15 residues. V shed 4 bases, J shed 2 bases, and the junction held 6 bases outside the gene matches. The CDR3 here is CASSSHDRGNTEAFF. The CDR3 DNA sequence: TGTGCCAGCAGCTCCCATGACAGGGGAAACACTGAAGCTTTCTTT.

V is TRBV4-3 and J is TRBJ2-5; D possibly corresponds to TRBD2 (6 bases). V lost 2 bases, J lost 3 bases, and 10 bases lay in between. The CDR3 runs 14 residues. Germline CDR1 and CDR2: LGHNA and YSLEER. In DNA, the CDR3 is TGCGCCAGCAGCCAAACCGGGACTGAAGAGACCCAGTACTTC. It encodes CASSQTGTEETQYF.

This chain links TRBV11-2 with TRBJ1-4; D unclear. CDR3 length equals 14 residues. The V end lost 2 bases, the J end lost 8 bases, and 12 bases lay between the germline ends. Germline CDR1 reads SGHAT; CDR2 reads FQNNGV. The CDR3 loop is CASSLQRPWEKLFF. The DNA of the CDR3 is TGTGCCAGCAGCTTACAGCGGCCTTGGGAAAAACTGTTTTTT.

The rearrangement links TRBV29-1 to TRBJ2-7; TRBD2 aligns across 10 bases. Germline trimming cut 3 bases from V and 0 bases from J; bases unmatched to any gene: 8. CDR3 length equals 16 residues. From germline, CDR1 is SQVTM and CDR2 ANQGSEA. This CDR3 reads CSVESRLAGDSYEQYF. The DNA for the CDR3 is TGCAGCGTTGAGTCAAGGCTAGCGGGGGACTCCTACGAGCAGTACTTC.

The rearrangement links TRBV7-9 to TRBJ2-1, with a tentative D call TRBD2 (5 bases). From germline, CDR1 is SEHNR and CDR2 FQNEAQ (reference sequence). The CDR3 loop spans 16 amino acids. V lost 6 bases and J lost 0, with 15 bases in between. CDR3 sequence reads: CASSPYEGGSYNEQFF. CDR3 bases: TGTGCCAGCAGTCCTTACGAAGGAGGCTCCTACAATGAGCAGTTCTTC.

The V gene is TRBV7-2, the J gene TRBJ2-1; 12 nucleotides line up with TRBD2. V was clipped by 1 base and J by 7 bases; unmatched bases: 2. The CDR3 is 15 residues long. Per the germline V gene, CDR1 is SGHTA and CDR2 is FQGNSA. This CDR3 reads CASSLGTSGTNEQFF. The CDR3, as DNA: TGTGCCAGCAGCTTAGGGACTAGCGGGACTAATGAGCAGTTCTTC.

DNA for the CDR3: TGCGCCAGCGGAAGGGGGCTGCTTTACAATGAGCAGTTCTTC. This codes for CASGRGLLYNEQFF. The chain employs TRBV4-1 and TRBJ2-1, with TRBD1 identical over 7 bases. The CDR3 spans 14 residues. The V gene end was trimmed by 8 bases and the J gene end by 4 bases; junction bases not matched to a gene: 8. Per germline, CDR1 MGHRA and CDR2 YSYEKL.

This chain links TRBV4-3 with TRBJ2-4; D gene uncertain. CDR1 and CDR2 (germline): LGHNA, YSLEER. The CDR3 spans 15 residues. Trimming removed 0 bases at V and 3 bases at J, with 9 bases between. The chain's CDR3 is CASSQEFISKNIQYF. The CDR3 DNA sequence: TGCGCCAGCAGCCAAGAATTTATCAGCAAAAACATTCAGTACTTC.

V and J are TRBV2 and TRBJ1-3; tentative D call: TRBD1 (5 bases). Germline V lookup: CDR1 SNHLY, CDR2 FYNNEI. The CDR3 is made up of 15 amino acids. V was clipped by 2 bases and J by 3 bases, with 11 bases between them. CDR3 residues: CASSERGSGGNTIYF. CDR3 DNA: TGTGCCAGCAGTGAACGGGGGTCGGGTGGAAACACCATATATTTT. The full variable domain, rest sourced from reference TRBV2 and TRBJ1-3, is EPEVTQTPSHQVTQMGQEVILRCVPISNHLYFYWYRQILGQKVEFLVSFYNNEISEKSEIFDDQFSVERPDGSNFTLKIRSTKLEDSAMYFCASSERGSGGNTIYFGEGSWLTVV.

The V gene is TRBV11-3, the J gene TRBJ2-3, with TRBD1 identical over 10 bases. There are 16 residues in the CDR3. With 0 bases clipped from V and 6 bases from J, the junction kept 6 bases outside the gene matches. Germline CDR1 SGHNT, CDR2 YENEEA. CDR3 in amino acids: CASSLDLGTGDDTQYF. As DNA, the CDR3 is TGTGCCAGCAGCTTAGATCTGGGGACAGGGGACGATACGCAGTATTTT. The variable domain in full, completed from reference TRBV11-3 and TRBJ2-3, reads EAGVVQSPRYKIIEKKQPVAFWCNPISGHNTLYWYLQNLGQGPELLIRYENEEAVDDSQLPKDRFSAERLKGVDSTLKIQPAELGDSAVYLCASSLDLGTGDDTQYFGPGTRLTVL.

The CDR3 region is CASSLAREAFF. The CDR3 DNA follows: TGCGCCAGCAGCTTGGCCCGTGAAGCTTTCTTT. This rearrangement joins TRBV5-1 to TRBJ1-1; D ambiguous. CDR3 length: 11 amino acids. Germline CDR1 reads SGHRS; CDR2 reads YFSETQ. V was trimmed by 0 bases and J by 7 bases, leaving 4 bases between them.

V and J are TRBV19 and TRBJ2-7; weak D call: TRBD1 (6 bases). Germline CDR1 and CDR2: LNHDA and SQIVND (reference sequence). This CDR3 has 15 residues. Trimming took off 1 base at V and 1 base at J, with 11 bases between the two ends. The CDR3 loop reads CASSIGTGLSYEQYF. The CDR3, as DNA: TGTGCCAGTAGTATAGGTACAGGGTTATCCTACGAGCAGTACTTC.

This chain uses TRBV7-9 with TRBJ1-5; D is uncertain. The CDR3 totals 17 residues. Germline V gene data show CDR1 as SEHNR and CDR2 as FQNEAQ (reference sequence). The V and J ends lost 0 bases and 3 bases respectively, with 15 bases between them. The CDR3 DNA is TGTGCCAGCAGCTTAGCGGGCGCGGGCCGCCCCAATCAGCCCCAGCATTTT. It specifies CASSLAGAGRPNQPQHF.

V and J are TRBV2 and TRBJ1-2, with D unclear. The CDR3 covers 13 residues. Germline-derived CDR1 and CDR2 are SNHLY and FYNNEI. Trimming took off 10 bases at V and 0 bases at J, with 12 bases between the two ends. The CDR3 protein is CATGQRTNYGYTF. CDR3 bases: TGTGCCACCGGGCAGCGGACTAACTATGGCTACACCTTC.

V and J are TRBV3-1 (or the pseudogene TRBV3-2) and TRBJ1-2; no reliable D call. CDR3 size: 14 residues. CDR1 LGHDT and CDR2 YNNKEL come from the germline V gene (reference sequence). Between the trimmed V and J ends, which lost 3 bases and 4 bases, there was a span of 12 bases. CDR3 nucleotides: TGTGCCAGCAGCCAGGCCGGGGATAGCTATGGCTACACCTTC. This translates into CASSQAGDSYGYTF.

This clone was recorded only once. This chain connects TRBV6-5 to TRBJ1-1; TRBD1 matches at 7 bases. Trimming took 6 bases from V and 5 from J; bases not matched to a gene: 12. In germline, CDR1 is MNHEY, CDR2 SVGAGI. The CDR3 spans 15 residues. CDR3 coding DNA: TGTGCCAGCAGGCGACAGGGCGCCCGGGGTACTGAAGCTTTCTTT. It specifies CASRRQGARGTEAFF.

The chain uses TRBV18 and TRBJ1-6, with no clear D. The V gene's germline CDR1 is KGHSH and CDR2 LQKENI. The CDR3 is made up of 15 amino acids. Trimming took off 1 base at V and 7 bases at J, with 11 bases between the two ends. The CDR3 region has the DNA TGTGCCAGCTCACCACTTGATGGCAGGAATTCACCCCTCCACTTT. It codes for CASSPLDGRNSPLHF.

This clone was seen a single time. The chain combines TRBV20-1 with TRBJ1-1; no definite D call. Trimming stripped 6 bases from V and 8 bases from J, with 13 bases between. The CDR3 contains 11 residues. Germline V gene lookup returns CDR1 DFQATT and CDR2 SNEGSKA (reference sequence). In nucleotides, the CDR3 is TGCAGTGCAATCCTGGGCATCGAAGCTTTCTTT. This gives the protein CSAILGIEAFF.

J is TRBJ2-3 and V is TRBV21-1; the table names TRBD2, a call not compared with the DNA. TRBV21-1 is termed a pseudogene. The CDR3 length is 16 residues. CDR3 in amino acids: CASSKEGTSVADTQYF. The CDR3 DNA reads as TGTGCCAGCAGCAAAGAGGGGACTAGCGTCGCAGATACGCAGTATTTT.

Of note for this clone: Other DNA sequences in the same sample also yield this CDR3. The chain is built from TRBV5-1 and TRBJ1-1; D is uncertain. Germline CDR1 is SGHRS and CDR2 is YFSETQ. The CDR3 length is 12 residues. With 2 bases removed from V and 4 bases from J, the gap between germline ends came to 6 bases. Here the CDR3 reads CASSFGGTEAFF. CDR3 nucleotide sequence: TGCGCCAGCAGCTTTGGCGGCACTGAAGCTTTCTTT.

The chain joins TRBV24-1 to TRBJ2-4, with 7 bases matching TRBD1. CDR3 length equals 15 residues. Looked up from germline, CDR1 is KGHDR and CDR2 is SFDVKD. Losses at the gene ends were 3 bases for V and 4 bases for J; bases not matched to a gene: 5. The CDR3 protein is CATSDAGTVKNIQYF. The CDR3 DNA reads as TGTGCCACCAGTGATGCCGGGACAGTTAAAAACATTCAGTACTTC.

The chain has TRBV2 and TRBJ1-2; the match to TRBD1 covers 8 bases. With V trimmed by 2 bases and J by 7 bases, 9 bases remained unmatched. Germline CDR1 is SNHLY and CDR2 is FYNNEI. The CDR3 runs 15 residues. The CDR3 DNA is TGTGCCAGCAGTGAATTGGGGCAGGGGGCGCCTGGCTACACCTTC. Encoded protein: CASSELGQGAPGYTF.